Included here is one TCR beta chain sequence, with context. Its target is not known. The data belong to a study of cytomegalovirus exposure and HLA in healthy donors. Trimming removed 1 base from V and 10 bases from J; junction bases left unmatched: 7. Germline loops: CDR1 LGHNA, CDR2 YSLEER. The length of the CDR3 is 14 residues. Donors likely had unrecorded immune exposures despite being nominally healthy when sampled. PCR was performed using 60 Vbeta and 13 Jbeta primers. Using immunoSEQ multiplex PCR, the repertoire was profiled, and TCRdb retains in-frame clones only, with some absent. This sample has 85,000 to 100,000 clones, with around three quarters found just once. Study-wide points: While the bulk of TCR sequences proved rare, some public TCRs turned up in many donors. In a later analysis, a genetic analysis reported fewer productive-TCR N-insertions in an Asian-associated ancestry cluster than the cohort average. A cluster of highly shared sequence variants was likely a sequencing artifact.

The source is a human donor in good health. The sequenced sample was PBMCs. The gene calls are TRBV4-3 and TRBJ2-3; 8 positions agree with TRBD2. DNA for the CDR3: TGCGCCAGCAGCCAAGGGCGGGAGGCCAGACCGCAGTATTTT. The encoded protein is CASSQGREARPQYF.